Sequencing of this TCR beta chain was carried out in a study of shared clonotypes between healthy human individuals. Study-wide results and caveats: Clonotypes shared by all four donors outscored non-shared clonotypes in generation probability. Enrolling few donors narrowed the genetic and exposure-history diversity that was represented.

Researchers divided each subset's genomic DNA evenly across several immunoSEQ plates. Sequencing used immunoSEQ multiplex PCR; TCRdb keeps in-frame clones, though not all of them. This sample has some 1,600,000 clones; approximately 98% occur once, and the top ten carry 0.4% to 0.45%. Germline V gene data show CDR1 as SGHRS and CDR2 as YFSETQ. Trimming removed 1 base at V and 5 bases at J, with 9 bases between. The CDR3 loop spans 13 amino acids. Only Caucasian adults living in Nashville, Tennessee made up the donor group. Remarks on this clone: Its antigen is still unknown.

The receptor was derived from a man aged 30 to 45 in good health. V and J are TRBV5-1 and TRBJ1-1; D not resolved. Sequencing used naive CD4+ T cells sorted from blood. Stated subset: CD45RA+ positively selected. The chain's CDR3 is CASSLRWDTEAFF. CDR3 bases: TGCGCCAGCAGCTTGAGATGGGATACTGAAGCTTTCTTT.